These 25 T cell receptor beta chains were all obtained from the same sample, sequenced in a study of CD8+ T cells in alopecia areata. Investigators isolated RNA and reverse transcribed it into cDNA to act as the sequencing template. Produced via immunoSEQ multiplex PCR; TCRdb's table is partial and in-frame only. The top ten clones hold less than 14% of a sample with about 180,000 clones, about 48% of them seen once. Treatment denoted: oral pan-JAK inhibitor, 5-10 mg twice daily. Specimen: CD8+ T cells sorted from blood, collected at week 24, from a patient treated with tofacitinib. Receptors originate from a human donor with alopecia areata.

Details on this clone: Other DNA sequences of this sample code for an identical CDR3. This chain connects TRBV5-1 to TRBJ1-1; D gene unclear. The CDR3 is 13 amino acids. Looked up from germline, CDR1 is SGHRS and CDR2 is YFSETQ. Trimming shortened V by 4 bases and J by 0 bases, and 7 bases separated the two germline ends. CDR3 in amino acids: CASSLRMNTEAFF. CDR3 DNA: TGCGCCAGCAGCCTCAGGATGAACACTGAAGCTTTCTTT.

This sequence joins TRBV13 and TRBJ1-2, with D possibly being TRBD1 (6 bases). Trimming took off 5 bases at V and 7 bases at J, with 14 bases between the two ends. This CDR3 comprises 13 residues. The V gene's germline CDR1 is PRHDT and CDR2 FYEKMQ (reference sequence). CDR3 nucleotide sequence: TGTGCCAGCAGCACAAGCACAGGGAGTGGCTACACCTTC. Amino acids: CASSTSTGSGYTF.

V gene TRBV9 combines with J gene TRBJ2-5; 8 bases line up with TRBD1. V lost 3 bases to trimming and J lost 0 bases; unmatched junction nucleotides: 4. The V gene's germline CDR1 is SGDLS and CDR2 YYNGEE. CDR3 size: 15 residues. The CDR3 is CASSGGQVNQETQYF. CDR3 DNA sequence: TGTGCCAGCAGCGGGGGACAGGTAAACCAAGAGACCCAGTACTTC.

The V gene is TRBV4-3, the J gene TRBJ2-7; 8 nucleotides align to TRBD1. V gave up 3 bases and J gave up 2 bases; unmatched junction bases: 6. Germline V lookup: CDR1 LGHNA, CDR2 YSLEER. This CDR3 has 15 residues. CDR3 in amino acids: CASSHQTGATYEQYF. Here the CDR3 DNA reads TGCGCCAGCAGCCACCAGACAGGGGCTACCTACGAGCAGTACTTC.

The chain uses TRBV27 and TRBJ1-6, with 9 bases aligning to TRBD1. CDR1 MNHEY and CDR2 SMNVEV come from the germline V gene (reference sequence). The length of the CDR3 is 14 residues. The V and J ends lost 8 bases and 6 bases, in that order; junction bases with no gene match: 5. CDR3 in DNA: TGTGCCAGCGGGACAGGGCAGGGTAATTCACCCCTCCACTTT. Translated, it gives CASGTGQGNSPLHF.

This clone appeared a few times. J is TRBJ1-1 and V is TRBV29-1; D remains ambiguous. CDR3 length: 13 amino acids. Germline lookup yields CDR1 SQVTM and CDR2 ANQGSEA. Trimming stripped 8 bases from V and 0 bases from J, with 13 bases between. CDR3: CSTYSSMNTEAFF. For the CDR3, the DNA is TGCAGCACCTACTCCTCAATGAACACTGAAGCTTTCTTT. The full variable domain, completed using reference TRBV29-1 and TRBJ1-1, is SAVISQKPSRDICQRGTSLTIQCQVDSQVTMMFWYRQQPGQSLTLIATANQGSEATYESGFVIDKFPISRPNLTFSTLTVSNMSPEDSSIYLCSTYSSMNTEAFFGQGTRLTVV.

This chain connects TRBV27 to TRBJ1-1, with D perhaps TRBD1 (5 bases). The CDR3 is 13 residues long. V was shortened by 3 bases and J by 3 bases, with 8 bases between the two germline ends. The V gene's germline CDR1 is MNHEY and CDR2 SMNVEV (reference sequence). CDR3 region: CASSLGVDTEAFF. In DNA, the CDR3 is TGTGCCAGCAGTTTGGGGGTCGACACTGAAGCTTTCTTT.

This sequence joins TRBV9 and TRBJ2-1; D gene uncertain. CDR3 length: 16 amino acids. The ends were cut back, 4 bases at V and 1 base at J, with 15 bases in the middle. The V gene's germline CDR1 is SGDLS and CDR2 YYNGEE. The CDR3 DNA sequence: TGTGCCAGCAGCCCCCAGGCTGGGTTTTCCTACAATGAGCAGTTCTTC. Residues: CASSPQAGFSYNEQFF.

The chain carries TRBV19 and TRBJ1-5; no clear D. Looked up from germline, CDR1 is LNHDA and CDR2 is SQIVND (reference sequence). CDR3 length: 15 residues. V lost 5 bases to trimming and J lost 5 bases, with 16 bases between them. In DNA, the CDR3 is TGTGCCAGTAGTCCCACAGAGAGTACACATCAGCCCCAGCATTTT. It is translated as CASSPTESTHQPQHF.

The chain employs TRBV27 and TRBJ2-2, with 9 bases aligning to TRBD1. The CDR3 has 15 residues. The germline gives CDR1 MNHEY, CDR2 SMNVEV (reference sequence). V lost 7 bases to trimming and J lost 0 bases; unmatched junction nucleotides: 3. This CDR3 is CASKGTGTNTGELFF. CDR3 nucleotide sequence: TGTGCCAGCAAGGGGACAGGGACGAACACCGGGGAGCTGTTTTTT.

This clone came up a few times. This chain connects TRBV29-1 to TRBJ2-2, with D unresolved. CDR1 is SQVTM, CDR2 ANQGSEA, per germline. V lost 5 bases and J 0 bases, leaving 10 bases between the germline ends. CDR3 length: 14 residues. The CDR3 protein is CSVISDPNTGELFF. Written as DNA, the CDR3 is TGCAGCGTTATAAGCGACCCGAACACCGGGGAGCTGTTTTTT.

The chain recombines TRBV30 with TRBJ2-2, with 10 bases fitting TRBD2. The germline V gene has CDR1 GTSNPN and CDR2 SVGIG (reference sequence). The CDR3 is made up of 15 amino acids. The junction had 7 bases not matched to a gene; V was cut back by 3 bases and J by 6 bases. The CDR3 loop reads CAWSSGGAQPGELFF. DNA of the CDR3: TGTGCCTGGAGCAGCGGGGGGGCCCAACCCGGGGAGCTGTTTTTT.

The chain uses TRBV15 and TRBJ2-1; 14 positions agree with TRBD2. The CDR3 loop spans 19 amino acids. Looked up from germline, CDR1 is LNHNV and CDR2 is YYDKDF (reference sequence). The J segment lost 2 bases and the V segment lost 3 bases, leaving 9 bases of the junction unmatched. This chain's CDR3 is CATSSRGGLAGDTYNEQFF. DNA for the CDR3: TGTGCCACCAGCAGTAGAGGGGGACTAGCGGGGGACACCTACAATGAGCAGTTCTTC.

The rearrangement links TRBV30 to TRBJ2-7; D gene uncertain. The CDR3 runs to 12 residues. Trimming shortened V by 3 bases and J by 1 base, and 7 bases separated the two germline ends. Germline-derived CDR1 and CDR2 are GTSNPN and SVGIG (reference sequence). CDR3 loop: CAWRMGSYEQYF. CDR3 DNA: TGTGCCTGGAGGATGGGTTCCTACGAGCAGTACTTC.

The chain recombines TRBV29-1 with TRBJ2-7; D unclear. From germline, CDR1 is SQVTM and CDR2 ANQGSEA. CDR3 size: 13 residues. Trimming took 4 bases from V and 0 from J, leaving 10 bases between them. The CDR3 DNA reads as TGCAGCGTTGCCCGACATGACTCCTACGAGCAGTACTTC. It encodes CSVARHDSYEQYF.

This clone showed up just once. V and J are TRBV2 and TRBJ2-2; 9 bases fit TRBD2. Unmatched junction bases numbered 2, after V lost 5 bases and J lost 1 base. The V gene's germline CDR1 is SNHLY and CDR2 FYNNEI. The CDR3 has 15 amino acids. The CDR3 DNA follows: TGTGCCAGCAGTCAACTAGCGGGGAACACCGGGGAGCTGTTTTTT. This sequence encodes CASSQLAGNTGELFF.

The chain recombines TRBV25-1 with TRBJ1-2; 9 bases line up with TRBD1. The trim removed 5 bases at V and 7 bases at J, leaving 8 bases unmatched. The CDR3 has 14 residues. Germline V lookup: CDR1 MGHDK, CDR2 SYGVNS. The CDR3 DNA reads TGTGCCAGCAGTCCCCTGGGACAGGGTGGTGGCTACACCTTC. Residues: CASSPLGQGGGYTF.

This chain links TRBV6-1 with TRBJ2-4; D gene uncertain. The germline CDR1 and CDR2 sequences are MNHNS and SASEGT. Trimming left V 3 bases short and J 12 bases short, with 9 bases between. The CDR3 spans 11 residues. The DNA for the CDR3 is TGTGCCAGCAGTGATGCCGCTGATCAGTACTTC. Its protein is CASSDAADQYF.

This clone came up a few times. The chain employs TRBV11-2 and TRBJ1-1; D unclear. Trimming removed 4 bases from V and 8 bases from J, with 11 bases in between. There are 12 residues in the CDR3. Germline V CDR1 and CDR2: SGHAT, FQNNGV. The CDR3 DNA is TGTGCCAGCAGCTCTGACAATTCCGAAGCTTTCTTT. It codes for CASSSDNSEAFF.

The chain links TRBV5-1 to TRBJ2-5; D may be TRBD1 (6 bases). Deletions cut 6 bases from V and 0 bases from J, with 24 bases between. Germline V CDR1 and CDR2: SGHRS, YFSETQ. This CDR3 has 18 amino acids. The CDR3 sequence: CASTKDKGGTSYQETQYF. Here the CDR3 DNA reads TGCGCCAGCACCAAGGACAAAGGGGGAACCTCGTACCAAGAGACCCAGTACTTC.

The CDR3 nucleotides are TGTGCCAGCAGTGAAATCGGACAGGGCGAAGCTTTCTTT. It encodes CASSEIGQGEAFF. The chain couples TRBV2 to TRBJ1-1; 8 nucleotides agree with TRBD1. The CDR3 totals 13 residues. The germline V gene encodes CDR1 SNHLY and CDR2 FYNNEI. J was trimmed by 8 bases and V by 2 bases; bases with no gene match: 4.

The chain employs TRBV7-2 and TRBJ1-1; tentatively, D is TRBD1 (5 bases). CDR1 and CDR2 from the germline V gene are SGHTA and FQGNSA. The CDR3 runs 15 residues. Deletions cut 3 bases from V and 0 bases from J, with 11 bases between. In nucleotides, the CDR3 is TGTGCCAGCAGCTTTGGGCAGGGCTTGAACACTGAAGCTTTCTTT. Translating it yields CASSFGQGLNTEAFF.

This clone occurred a few times. V usage is TRBV29-1 and J usage is TRBJ2-7; 8 bases line up with TRBD1. V shed 8 bases and J 0 bases; nucleotides not matched to a gene: 6. Germline CDR1 SQVTM, CDR2 ANQGSEA. This CDR3 contains 13 residues. The CDR3 DNA sequence: TGCAGCTACCGGGACAGGACCTCCTACGAGCAGTACTTC. Protein product: CSYRDRTSYEQYF.

This chain joins TRBV30 and TRBJ1-1; the D gene is possibly TRBD1 (5 bases). V lost 3 bases to trimming and J lost 1 base, with 9 bases between them. CDR3 length equals 13 residues. Looked up from germline, CDR1 is GTSNPN and CDR2 is SVGIG (reference sequence). The CDR3 DNA reads TGTGCCTGGAGGGAGGGACCGAACACTGAAGCTTTCTTT. The encoded protein is CAWREGPNTEAFF.

This clone was recorded a few times. This rearrangement joins TRBV9 to TRBJ2-3; D is uncertain. The V end was cut by 0 bases, the J end by 6 bases, with 8 bases between. There are 13 residues in the CDR3. CDR1 is SGDLS and CDR2 is YYNGEE in the germline V gene. The CDR3 DNA reads as TGTGCCAGCAGCGTAGTGGGCGACGATACGCAGTATTTT. Encoded protein: CASSVVGDDTQYF.